These T cell receptor beta chains were read from a single sample in a study of CD8 T cells in ankylosing spondylitis. Each CDR3 protein gets one entry after TCRdb re-called the 5' RACE reads with MiXCR. Here the sample spans around 320,000 distinct CDR3 sequences, less than 25% being singletons. Sequenced material: blood, either unsorted or a sorted T cell fraction (not recorded which). These receptors came from a female donor with ankylosing spondylitis or in good health (not recorded which). Both conserved end residues are trimmed from each CDR3. Each record gives: J gene, V gene, D gene, CDR3 length, CDR3 protein. A D gene is named only where the DNA matches it firmly.

j_gene: TRBJ2-2; v_gene: TRBV12-3/TRBV12-4; d_gene: TRBD2; len: 15; CDR3aa: ASSLATGTSGTRELF
j_gene: TRBJ2-1; v_gene: TRBV28; d_gene: TRBD2; len: 17; CDR3aa: ASSSPLRAGGPSGNEQF
j_gene: TRBJ2-2; v_gene: TRBV5-5; d_gene: TRBD2; len: 13; CDR3aa: ASSRASGRAGELF
j_gene: TRBJ2-3; v_gene: TRBV25-1; d_gene: NA; len: 15; CDR3aa: ASTPEKRYSRTDTQY
j_gene: TRBJ2-7; v_gene: TRBV9; d_gene: NA; len: 13; CDR3aa: ASSGPGLNQNEQY
j_gene: TRBJ1-4; v_gene: TRBV6-1; d_gene: TRBD1; len: 13; CDR3aa: ASSATQGEPSKLF
j_gene: TRBJ2-1; v_gene: TRBV20-1; d_gene: NA; len: 14; CDR3aa: SARVGLASAYNEQF
j_gene: TRBJ1-1; v_gene: TRBV13; d_gene: TRBD1; len: 13; CDR3aa: ASSLGTGAVTEAF
j_gene: TRBJ1-1; v_gene: TRBV6-5; d_gene: NA; len: 12; CDR3aa: ASSYLEGRSEAF
j_gene: TRBJ2-7; v_gene: TRBV28; d_gene: NA; len: 13; CDR3aa: ASNPADGQGGEQY
j_gene: TRBJ2-7; v_gene: TRBV9; d_gene: NA; len: 11; CDR3aa: ASSVVPNYEQY
j_gene: TRBJ1-3; v_gene: TRBV6-1; d_gene: NA; len: 13; CDR3aa: ASSHTGWGGNTIY
j_gene: TRBJ2-1; v_gene: TRBV5-5; d_gene: TRBD2; len: 13; CDR3aa: ASSFGRGEWYEQF
j_gene: TRBJ1-1; v_gene: TRBV5-1; d_gene: TRBD1; len: 12; CDR3aa: ASSWTGENTEAF
j_gene: TRBJ2-3; v_gene: TRBV11-3; d_gene: TRBD2; len: 15; CDR3aa: ASSLGASGTTTDTQY
j_gene: TRBJ2-2; v_gene: TRBV30; d_gene: NA; len: 11; CDR3aa: AWSEGYTGELF
j_gene: TRBJ1-2; v_gene: TRBV5-8; d_gene: TRBD1; len: 13; CDR3aa: ASSPGQGTNYGYT
j_gene: TRBJ2-3; v_gene: TRBV29-1; d_gene: TRBD2; len: 12; CDR3aa: SALLASYTDTQY
j_gene: TRBJ2-1; v_gene: TRBV5-6; d_gene: TRBD2; len: 16; CDR3aa: ASSRIGTTTGGYNEQF
j_gene: TRBJ1-6; v_gene: TRBV7-2; d_gene: NA; len: 11; CDR3aa: ATADRPNSPLH
j_gene: TRBJ2-3; v_gene: TRBV20-1; d_gene: NA; len: 8; CDR3aa: SVRTDTQY
j_gene: TRBJ2-7; v_gene: TRBV20-1; d_gene: NA; len: 13; CDR3aa: SARDRRGIQNEQY
j_gene: TRBJ2-3; v_gene: TRBV20-1; d_gene: NA; len: 14; CDR3aa: SARAPAEASTDTQY
j_gene: TRBJ2-1; v_gene: TRBV7-9; d_gene: TRBD2; len: 11; CDR3aa: ACVAGGPNEQF
j_gene: TRBJ1-2; v_gene: TRBV9; d_gene: NA; len: 13; CDR3aa: ASSVAGRASYGYT
j_gene: TRBJ1-1; v_gene: TRBV19; d_gene: TRBD1; len: 13; CDR3aa: ASSIWDRWNTEAF
j_gene: TRBJ1-1; v_gene: TRBV6-1; d_gene: TRBD1; len: 12; CDR3aa: ASNRGQGVDEAF
j_gene: TRBJ2-6; v_gene: TRBV20-1; d_gene: TRBD1; len: 13; CDR3aa: SASEGALGANVLT